The source of this T cell receptor (beta chain) is a study of cytotoxic CD8 clonotypes in ibrutinib-treated CLL. Germline V gene sequence: CDR1 SGHTA, CDR2 FQGNSA. The junction had 14 bases not matched to a gene; V was cut back by 5 bases and J by 9 bases. The CDR3 length is 17 residues. Clones were read by immunoSEQ multiplex PCR, and TCRdb kept only the in-frame ones, dropping some. The table shows roughly 150,000 clones, with roughly 77% occurring only once. Sequencing was performed on PBMCs, taken after 12 months of ibrutinib treatment. The TCR sequence derives from a human donor with chronic lymphocytic leukemia. The chain employs TRBV7-2 and TRBJ2-1; the match to TRBD2 covers 12 bases. In DNA form, the CDR3 reads TGTGCCAGCAGCCCGTCGACCAGACTAGCGGGAGTGGGTGAGCAGTTCTTC. It specifies CASSPSTRLAGVGEQFF.